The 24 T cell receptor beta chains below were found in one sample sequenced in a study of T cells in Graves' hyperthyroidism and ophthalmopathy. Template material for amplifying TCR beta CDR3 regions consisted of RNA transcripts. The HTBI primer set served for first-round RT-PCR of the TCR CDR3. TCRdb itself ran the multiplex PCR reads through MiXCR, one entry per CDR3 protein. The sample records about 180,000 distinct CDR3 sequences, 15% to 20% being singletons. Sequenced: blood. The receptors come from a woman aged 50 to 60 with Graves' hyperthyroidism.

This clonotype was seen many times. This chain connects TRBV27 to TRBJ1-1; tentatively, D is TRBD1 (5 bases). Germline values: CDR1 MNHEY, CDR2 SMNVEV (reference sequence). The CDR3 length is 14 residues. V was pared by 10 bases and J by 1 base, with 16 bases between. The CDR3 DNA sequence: TGTGCCACCGCTAAGGAGGGGCAGAACACTGAAGCTTTCTTT. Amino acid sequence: CATAKEGQNTEAFF.

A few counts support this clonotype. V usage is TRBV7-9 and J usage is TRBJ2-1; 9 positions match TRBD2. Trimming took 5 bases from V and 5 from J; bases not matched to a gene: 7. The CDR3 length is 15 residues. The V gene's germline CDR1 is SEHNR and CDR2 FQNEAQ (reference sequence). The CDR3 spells CASSPLAGAHNEQFF. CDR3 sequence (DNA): TGTGCCAGCAGCCCATTAGCGGGGGCCCACAATGAGCAGTTCTTC.

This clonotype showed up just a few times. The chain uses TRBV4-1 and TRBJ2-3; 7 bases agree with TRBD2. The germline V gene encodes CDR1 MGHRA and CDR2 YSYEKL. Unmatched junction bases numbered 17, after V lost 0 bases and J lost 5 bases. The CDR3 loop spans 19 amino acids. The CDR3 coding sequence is TGCGCCAGCAGCCAAGAAGAACCTCCCCGGGGAGGGTTGTTAGATACGCAGTATTTT. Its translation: CASSQEEPPRGGLLDTQYF.

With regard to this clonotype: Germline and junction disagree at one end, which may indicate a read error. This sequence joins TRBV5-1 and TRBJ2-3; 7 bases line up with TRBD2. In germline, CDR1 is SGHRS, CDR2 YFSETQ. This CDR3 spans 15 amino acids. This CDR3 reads CASGLEAGGTDTQYF. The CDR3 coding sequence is TGCGCCAGCGGCTTGGAGGCGGGAGGCACAGATACGCAGTATTTT. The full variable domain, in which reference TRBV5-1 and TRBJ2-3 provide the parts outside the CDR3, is KAGVTQTPRYLIKTRGQQVTLSCSPISGHRSVSWYQQTPGQGLQFLFEYFSETQRNKGNFPGRFSGRQFSNSRSEMNVSTLELGDSALYLCASGLEAGGTDTQYFGPGTRLTVL.

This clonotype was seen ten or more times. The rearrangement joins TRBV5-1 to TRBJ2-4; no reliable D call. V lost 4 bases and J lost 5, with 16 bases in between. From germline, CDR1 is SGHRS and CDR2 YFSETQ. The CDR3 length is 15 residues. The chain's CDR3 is CASSKATLPENIQYF. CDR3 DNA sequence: TGCGCCAGCAGCAAGGCGACACTTCCCGAAAACATTCAGTACTTC.

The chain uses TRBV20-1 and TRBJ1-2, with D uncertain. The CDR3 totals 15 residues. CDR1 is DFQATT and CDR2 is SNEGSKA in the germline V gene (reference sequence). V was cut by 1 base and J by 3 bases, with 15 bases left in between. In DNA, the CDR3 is TGCAGTGCTAGAGTGGCGACTGGGCCTCACTATGGCTACACCTTC. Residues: CSARVATGPHYGYTF.

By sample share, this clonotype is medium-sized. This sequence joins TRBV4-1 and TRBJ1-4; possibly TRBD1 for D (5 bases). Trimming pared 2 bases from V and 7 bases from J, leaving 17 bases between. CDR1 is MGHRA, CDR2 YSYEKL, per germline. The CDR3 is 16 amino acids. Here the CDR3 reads CASSQLQGIRVEKLFF. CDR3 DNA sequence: TGCGCCAGCAGCCAACTCCAGGGAATTAGGGTTGAAAAACTGTTTTTT.

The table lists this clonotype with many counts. The CDR3 loop reads CASSPSAAPWTSAPSDTQYF. Written as DNA, the CDR3 is TGTGCCAGCAGTCCTTCCGCCGCCCCGTGGACTAGCGCCCCCTCAGATACGCAGTATTTT. This sequence joins TRBV27 and TRBJ2-3; TRBD2 matches 9 bases. J was trimmed by 4 bases and V by 5 bases; bases with no gene match: 22. Looked up from germline, CDR1 is MNHEY and CDR2 is SMNVEV (reference sequence). CDR3 length: 20 residues.

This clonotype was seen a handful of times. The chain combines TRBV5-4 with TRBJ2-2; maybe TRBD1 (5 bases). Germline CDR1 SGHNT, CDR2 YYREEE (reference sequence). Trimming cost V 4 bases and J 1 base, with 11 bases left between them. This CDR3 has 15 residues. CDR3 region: CASSRKGKNTGELFF. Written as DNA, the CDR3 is TGTGCCAGCAGCCGGAAGGGGAAGAACACCGGGGAGCTGTTTTTT.

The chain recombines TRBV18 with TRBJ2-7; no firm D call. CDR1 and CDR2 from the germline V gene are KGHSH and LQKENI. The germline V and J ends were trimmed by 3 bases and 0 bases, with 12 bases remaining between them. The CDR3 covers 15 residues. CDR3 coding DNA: TGTGCCAGCTCACCCGGTGTGGTAGCCTCCTACGAGCAGTACTTC. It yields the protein CASSPGVVASYEQYF.

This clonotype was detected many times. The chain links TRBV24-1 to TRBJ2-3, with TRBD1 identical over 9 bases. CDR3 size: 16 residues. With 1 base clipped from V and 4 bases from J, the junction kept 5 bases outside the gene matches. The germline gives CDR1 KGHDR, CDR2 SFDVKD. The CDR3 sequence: CATSDFTGGLSDTQYF. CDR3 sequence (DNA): TGTGCCACCAGTGATTTTACAGGGGGCCTATCAGATACGCAGTATTTT.

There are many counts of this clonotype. CDR3 sequence: CASSVSRLRDTEAFF. For the CDR3, the DNA is TGTGCCAGCAGTGTCAGCCGCCTACGTGACACTGAAGCTTTCTTT. The chain carries TRBV6-1 and TRBJ1-1, with D unclear. CDR3 length: 15 amino acids. Germline-derived CDR1 and CDR2 are MNHNS and SASEGT. V was trimmed by 4 bases and J by 3 bases, leaving 15 bases between them.

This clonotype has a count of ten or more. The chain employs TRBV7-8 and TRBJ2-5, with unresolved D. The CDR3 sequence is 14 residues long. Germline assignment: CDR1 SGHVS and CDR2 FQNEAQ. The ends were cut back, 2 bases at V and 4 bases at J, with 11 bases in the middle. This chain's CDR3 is CASSLRRRGETQYF. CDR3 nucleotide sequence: TGTGCCAGCAGCTTAAGGCGTCGAGGAGAGACCCAGTACTTC.

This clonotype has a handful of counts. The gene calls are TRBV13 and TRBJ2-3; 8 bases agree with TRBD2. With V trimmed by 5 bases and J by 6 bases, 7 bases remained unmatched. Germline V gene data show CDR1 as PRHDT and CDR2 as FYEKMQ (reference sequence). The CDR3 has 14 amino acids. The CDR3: CASSNSGGADTQYF. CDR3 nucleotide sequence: TGTGCCAGCAGCAACAGCGGGGGCGCCGATACGCAGTATTTT.

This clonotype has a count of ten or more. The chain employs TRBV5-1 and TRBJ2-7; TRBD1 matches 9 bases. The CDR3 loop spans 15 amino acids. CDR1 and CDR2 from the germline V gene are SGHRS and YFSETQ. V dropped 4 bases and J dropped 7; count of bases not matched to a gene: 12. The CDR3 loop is CASSGKTGGSEEQYF. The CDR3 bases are TGCGCCAGCAGCGGGAAGACAGGGGGGTCTGAGGAGCAGTACTTC. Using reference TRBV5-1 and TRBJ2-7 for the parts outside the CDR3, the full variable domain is KAGVTQTPRYLIKTRGQQVTLSCSPISGHRSVSWYQQTPGQGLQFLFEYFSETQRNKGNFPGRFSGRQFSNSRSEMNVSTLELGDSALYLCASSGKTGGSEEQYFGPGTRLTVT.

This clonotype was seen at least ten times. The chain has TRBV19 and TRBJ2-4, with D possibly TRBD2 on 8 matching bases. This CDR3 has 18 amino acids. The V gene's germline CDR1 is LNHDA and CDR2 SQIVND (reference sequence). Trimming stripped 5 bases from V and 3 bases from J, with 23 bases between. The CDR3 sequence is CASSRGQPSGGGKNIQYF. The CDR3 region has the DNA TGTGCCAGTAGTCGGGGACAGCCCTCGGGAGGGGGCAAAAACATTCAGTACTTC.

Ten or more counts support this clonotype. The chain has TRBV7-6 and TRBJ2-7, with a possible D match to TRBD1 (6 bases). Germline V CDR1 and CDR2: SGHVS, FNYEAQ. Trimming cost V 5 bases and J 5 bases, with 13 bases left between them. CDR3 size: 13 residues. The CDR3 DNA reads TGTGCCAGCAGCCTAGTGGGGGCCCACGAGCAGTACTTC. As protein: CASSLVGAHEQYF.

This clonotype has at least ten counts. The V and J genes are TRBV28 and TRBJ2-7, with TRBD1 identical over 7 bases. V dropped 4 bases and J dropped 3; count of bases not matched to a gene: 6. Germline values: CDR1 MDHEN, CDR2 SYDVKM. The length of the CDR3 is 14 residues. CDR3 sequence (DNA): TGTGCCAGCAGTTCAATGACAGGGATCTACGAGCAGTACTTC. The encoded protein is CASSSMTGIYEQYF.

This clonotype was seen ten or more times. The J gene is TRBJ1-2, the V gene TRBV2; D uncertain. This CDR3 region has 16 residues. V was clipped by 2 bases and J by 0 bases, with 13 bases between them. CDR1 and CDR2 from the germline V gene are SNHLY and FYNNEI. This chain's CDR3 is CASSESQDPTNYGYTF. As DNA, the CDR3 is TGTGCCAGCAGTGAATCCCAGGACCCAACTAACTATGGCTACACCTTC. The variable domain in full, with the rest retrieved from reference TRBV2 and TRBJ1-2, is EPEVTQTPSHQVTQMGQEVILRCVPISNHLYFYWYRQILGQKVEFLVSFYNNEISEKSEIFDDQFSVERPDGSNFTLKIRSTKLEDSAMYFCASSESQDPTNYGYTFGSGTRLTVV.

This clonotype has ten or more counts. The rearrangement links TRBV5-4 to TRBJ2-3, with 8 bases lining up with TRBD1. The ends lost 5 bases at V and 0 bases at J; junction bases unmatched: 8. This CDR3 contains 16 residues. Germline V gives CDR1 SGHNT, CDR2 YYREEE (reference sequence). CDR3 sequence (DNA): TGTGCCAGCAGAGGACAGGGCGCCCTTAGCACAGATACGCAGTATTTT. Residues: CASRGQGALSTDTQYF.

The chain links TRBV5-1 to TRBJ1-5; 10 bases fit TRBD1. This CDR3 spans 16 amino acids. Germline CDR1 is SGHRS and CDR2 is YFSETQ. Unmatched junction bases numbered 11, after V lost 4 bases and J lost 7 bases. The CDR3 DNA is TGCGCCAGCAGCCCCCTCGGGACAGGGGTCGGGCAGCCCCAGCATTTT. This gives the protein CASSPLGTGVGQPQHF. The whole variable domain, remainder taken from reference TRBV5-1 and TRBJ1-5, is KAGVTQTPRYLIKTRGQQVTLSCSPISGHRSVSWYQQTPGQGLQFLFEYFSETQRNKGNFPGRFSGRQFSNSRSEMNVSTLELGDSALYLCASSPLGTGVGQPQHFGDGTRLSIL.

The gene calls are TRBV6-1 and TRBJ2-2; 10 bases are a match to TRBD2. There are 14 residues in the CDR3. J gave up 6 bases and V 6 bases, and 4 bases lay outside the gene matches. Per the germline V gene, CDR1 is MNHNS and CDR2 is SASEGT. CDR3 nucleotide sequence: TGTGCCAGCAGAGCGGGGGGGCCCCCCGGGGAGCTGTTTTTT. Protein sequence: CASRAGGPPGELFF.

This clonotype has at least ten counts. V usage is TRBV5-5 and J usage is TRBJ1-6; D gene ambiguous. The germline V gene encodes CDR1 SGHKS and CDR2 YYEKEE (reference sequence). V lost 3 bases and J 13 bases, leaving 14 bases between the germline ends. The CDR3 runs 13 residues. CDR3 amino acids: CASSSGGYRPLHF. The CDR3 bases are TGTGCCAGCAGCTCGGGAGGCTATAGGCCCCTCCACTTT.

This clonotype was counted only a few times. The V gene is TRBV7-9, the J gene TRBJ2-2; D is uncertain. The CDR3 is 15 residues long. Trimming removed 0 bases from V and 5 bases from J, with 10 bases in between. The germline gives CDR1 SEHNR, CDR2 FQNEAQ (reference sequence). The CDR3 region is CASSLASSVTGELFF. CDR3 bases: TGTGCCAGCAGCTTAGCGAGTTCCGTAACCGGGGAGCTGTTTTTT.